Sequencing of this TCR beta chain was carried out in a study of T-cell reconstitution after alpha-beta-depleted transplantation in children. The V and J ends lost 2 bases and 5 bases respectively, with 6 bases between them. The CDR3 runs 13 residues. The germline gives CDR1 LGHNA, CDR2 YSLEER. TCRbeta library preparation incorporated unique molecular identifiers. TCRdb fed the PCR reads into MiXCR, producing one record per CDR3 protein. The sample yields about 610,000 distinct CDR3 sequences, about 11% seen once. The V call is TRBV4-3, the J call TRBJ2-2; no definite D call. The sample here was PBMCs from the stem cell graft donor, taken from the stem cell graft. The clonotype originates from a human donor who donated a stem cell graft to a child with acute myeloid leukemia. The CDR3 here is CASSQLVTGELFF. CDR3 bases: TGCGCCAGCAGCCAATTGGTTACCGGGGAGCTGTTTTTT.